The 27 T cell receptor beta chains in this list originate from one sample, sequenced in a study of blood T cell repertoires in COVID-19. Repertoires were generated with immunoSEQ multiplex PCR, while TCRdb's copy carries only in-frame clones and drops some. The data hold roughly 160,000 clones, with more than 75% observed a single time. Sequenced material: peripheral blood. The receptor source for this set is a man in his late teens or twenties with COVID-19, enrolled during active disease.

J is TRBJ2-5 and V is TRBV27; 16 nucleotides agree with TRBD2. V lost 6 bases to trimming and J lost 4 bases; unmatched junction nucleotides: 5. This CDR3 is built from 16 residues. The germline CDR1 and CDR2 sequences are MNHEY and SMNVEV (reference sequence). The CDR3 loop is CASSPGLAGGVETQYF. CDR3 sequence (DNA): TGTGCCAGCAGCCCGGGACTAGCGGGAGGGGTAGAGACCCAGTACTTC.

This clone was recorded only once. The chain combines TRBV27 with TRBJ1-2; D possibly corresponds to TRBD1 (6 bases). There are 17 residues in the CDR3. Trimming pared 1 base from V and 0 bases from J, leaving 15 bases between. The germline V gene encodes CDR1 MNHEY and CDR2 SMNVEV (reference sequence). As DNA, the CDR3 is TGTGCCAGCAGTTTATTTCCTCAGGGGCCCCCTAACTATGGCTACACCTTC. It yields the protein CASSLFPQGPPNYGYTF.

A single count supports this clone. The genes are TRBV6-5 and TRBJ2-1, with D unclear. In germline, CDR1 is MNHEY, CDR2 SVGAGI. V gave up 0 bases and J gave up 7 bases, with 10 bases separating them. This CDR3 has 14 residues. The CDR3 DNA reads as TGTGCCAGCAGTTACTCGATCAGGCTAAATGAGCAGTTCTTC. Its protein product is CASSYSIRLNEQFF.

The V and J genes are TRBV9 and TRBJ2-7; 7 bases are shared with TRBD1. Germline CDR1 and CDR2: SGDLS and YYNGEE. With 3 bases clipped from V and 0 bases from J, the junction kept 6 bases outside the gene matches. CDR3 size: 15 residues. The CDR3 region is CASSEGAGVSYEQYF. CDR3 in DNA: TGTGCCAGCAGCGAGGGGGCAGGGGTCTCCTACGAGCAGTACTTC.

As DNA, the CDR3 is TGTGCCACCAGTGCGGGGACACAGCCGGGTAGGAATGAGCAGTTCTTC. It codes for CATSAGTQPGRNEQFF. The chain recombines TRBV24-1 with TRBJ2-1; a possible D gene is TRBD1 (6 bases). This CDR3 contains 16 residues. V lost 5 bases and J 7 bases, leaving 20 bases between the germline ends. Germline V gene data show CDR1 as KGHDR and CDR2 as SFDVKD.

This sequence joins TRBV5-1 and TRBJ1-2, with 7 bases fitting TRBD1. The CDR3 has 15 amino acids. J gave up 7 bases and V 5 bases, and 14 bases lay outside the gene matches. Germline CDR1 is SGHRS and CDR2 is YFSETQ. The CDR3 DNA is TGCGCCAGCAGATTAGATCTGACAGGGTATGGTGGCTACACCTTC. Protein: CASRLDLTGYGGYTF.

This clone was seen just once. The junction differs from germline at one of its ends, possibly a read error. The rearrangement joins TRBV28 to TRBJ1-4, with 8 bases lining up with TRBD1. Germline V gene sequence: CDR1 MDHEN, CDR2 SYDVKM. The CDR3 consists of 14 residues. The CDR3 coding sequence is TGTGCCAGCAGCCTCGACAGGGGAAATGAAAAACTGCTTTTT. As protein: CASSLDRGNEKLLF.

V usage is TRBV19 and J usage is TRBJ2-1, with D possibly being TRBD2 (6 bases). Looked up from germline, CDR1 is LNHDA and CDR2 is SQIVND (reference sequence). V shed 3 bases and J shed 4 bases, with 10 bases lying between them. The CDR3 loop spans 14 amino acids. CDR3 amino acids: CASSIRGGYNEQFF. CDR3 nucleotides: TGTGCCAGTAGTATTCGCGGAGGGTACAATGAGCAGTTCTTC.

The gene calls are TRBV6-5 and TRBJ2-7; D is possibly TRBD2 (6 bases). Germline assignment: CDR1 MNHEY and CDR2 SVGAGI. Trimming pared 6 bases from V and 5 bases from J, leaving 20 bases between. The CDR3 runs to 15 residues. The CDR3 region is CASRGLGSGVHEQYF. Written as DNA, the CDR3 is TGTGCCAGCAGGGGACTTGGATCAGGAGTCCACGAGCAGTACTTC.

The chain couples TRBV28 to TRBJ1-3; no clear D. V was clipped by 3 bases and J by 2 bases, with 8 bases between them. CDR1 is MDHEN, CDR2 SYDVKM, per germline. The length of the CDR3 is 14 residues. CDR3 in DNA: TGTGCCAGCAGTTTGAGTCACGCTGGAAACACCATATATTTT. Translating gives CASSLSHAGNTIYF.

The chain employs TRBV5-1 and TRBJ1-2, with TRBD1 matching over 9 bases. Trimming at V came to 1 base and at J to 4 bases, leaving 5 bases not matched to a gene. The CDR3 totals 15 residues. Germline V gene data show CDR1 as SGHRS and CDR2 as YFSETQ. As DNA, the CDR3 is TGCGCCAGCAGCTTGAACAGGGGGCAGACCTATGGCTACACCTTC. This encodes CASSLNRGQTYGYTF.

The gene calls are TRBV4-1 and TRBJ1-5, with 11 bases identical to TRBD1. With V trimmed by 1 base and J by 6 bases, 14 bases remained unmatched. The CDR3 spans 19 residues. Looked up from germline, CDR1 is MGHRA and CDR2 is YSYEKL. The CDR3 loop is CASSQGPLSGQGASQPQHF. The CDR3 region has the DNA TGCGCCAGCAGCCAAGGTCCATTGAGTGGACAGGGGGCTAGTCAGCCCCAGCATTTT.

The rearrangement uses TRBV30 and TRBJ2-3, with 8 bases aligning to TRBD1. Germline CDR1 is GTSNPN and CDR2 is SVGIG (reference sequence). Trimming took 1 base from V and 2 from J; bases not matched to a gene: 8. The CDR3 is made up of 16 amino acids. CDR3 loop: CAWSERRQGNTDTQYF. The CDR3 region has the DNA TGTGCCTGGAGTGAGCGGAGACAGGGGAACACAGATACGCAGTATTTT.

The count of this clone is one. The chain carries TRBV18 and TRBJ2-2; no clear D. Looked up from germline, CDR1 is KGHSH and CDR2 is LQKENI. The CDR3 sequence is 16 residues long. The germline V and J ends were trimmed by 6 bases and 1 base, with 15 bases remaining between them. This CDR3 is CASSATQTRNTGELFF. The CDR3 DNA is TGTGCCAGCTCGGCAACCCAAACCAGGAACACCGGGGAGCTGTTTTTT. The full variable domain, with the rest looked up from reference TRBV18 and TRBJ2-2, is NAGVMQNPRHLVRRRGQEARLRCSPMKGHSHVYWYRQLPEEGLKFMVYLQKENIIDESGMPKERFSAEFPKEGPSILRIQQVVRGDSAAYFCASSATQTRNTGELFFGEGSRLTVL.

The gene calls are TRBV13 and TRBJ2-7; 10 bases fit TRBD1. J gave up 0 bases and V 2 bases, and 4 bases lay outside the gene matches. Germline V lookup: CDR1 PRHDT, CDR2 FYEKMQ (reference sequence). This CDR3 has 16 amino acids. The CDR3, as DNA: TGTGCCAGCAGCTTACGGACAGGGGGTTTCTCCTACGAGCAGTACTTC. This gives the protein CASSLRTGGFSYEQYF.

This chain uses TRBV7-2 with TRBJ2-7; TRBD2 agrees at 12 bases. With V trimmed by 2 bases and J by 4 bases, 12 bases remained unmatched. The germline V gene has CDR1 SGHTA and CDR2 FQGNSA. The CDR3 contains 18 residues. CDR3 sequence reads: CASSLSYLAGGPAYEQYF. CDR3 coding DNA: TGTGCCAGCAGCTTAAGCTACCTAGCGGGAGGGCCCGCGTACGAGCAGTACTTC.

V and J are TRBV30 and TRBJ2-3, with D possibly being TRBD2 (5 bases). The CDR3 has 16 amino acids. Trimming removed 0 bases at V and 5 bases at J, with 18 bases between. CDR1 is GTSNPN, CDR2 SVGIG, per germline (reference sequence). The CDR3: CAWSVTGRGIIDTQYF. For the CDR3, the DNA is TGTGCCTGGAGTGTAACGGGTCGGGGTATTATAGATACGCAGTATTTT. Combining the CDR3 with reference TRBV30 and TRBJ2-3 gives the whole variable domain SQTIHQWPATLVQPVGSPLSLECTVEGTSNPNLYWYRQAAGRGLQLLFYSVGIGQISSEVPQNLSASRPQDRQFILSSKKLLLSDSGFYLCAWSVTGRGIIDTQYFGPGTRLTVL.

This chain joins TRBV12-3 or TRBV12-4 and TRBJ2-2, with D possibly being TRBD1 (7 bases). V gave up 6 bases and J gave up 5 bases, with 10 bases separating them. CDR3 length: 13 amino acids. CDR3 bases: TGTGCCAGCAGACCAGGGGGGACCGGGGAGCTGTTTTTT. Encoded protein: CASRPGGTGELFF.

This clone was seen only once. This rearrangement joins TRBV30 to TRBJ1-4, with 8 nucleotides matching TRBD1. The CDR3 runs 16 residues. Losses at the gene ends were 2 bases for V and 7 bases for J; bases not matched to a gene: 12. Germline V gene lookup returns CDR1 GTSNPN and CDR2 SVGIG (reference sequence). The CDR3 is CAWSLGEGRGREKLFF. The CDR3 DNA follows: TGTGCCTGGAGTTTGGGGGAAGGCAGGGGGCGTGAAAAACTGTTTTTT.

V and J are TRBV27 and TRBJ1-1; 8 nucleotides align to TRBD1. The CDR3 contains 15 residues. Unmatched junction bases numbered 11, after V lost 5 bases and J lost 6 bases. Germline V gene lookup returns CDR1 MNHEY and CDR2 SMNVEV (reference sequence). CDR3 residues: CASSGTGFLSAEAFF. The CDR3 nucleotides read TGTGCCAGCAGTGGGACAGGCTTCCTATCAGCTGAAGCTTTCTTT.

As for this clone: Germline is not matched at one junction end, which may reflect a read error. This chain links TRBV11-2 with TRBJ2-7; TRBD2 agrees at 8 bases. The CDR3 covers 16 residues. Germline CDR1 and CDR2: SGHAT and FQNNGV. Written as DNA, the CDR3 is TGTGCCAGCAGCGTAGATAGCGGGGAGTGGACCTACGAGCAGTACTTC. Residues: CASSVDSGEWTYEQYF.

The chain uses TRBV15 and TRBJ1-4, with 7 nucleotides matching TRBD1. CDR1 and CDR2 (germline): LNHNV, YYDKDF (reference sequence). The CDR3 has 14 residues. V gave up 7 bases and J gave up 4 bases; unmatched junction bases: 6. CDR3 in amino acids: CATKMDRFNEKLFF. In nucleotides, the CDR3 is TGTGCCACCAAAATGGACAGGTTTAATGAAAAACTGTTTTTT.

The rearrangement uses TRBV11-3 and TRBJ1-3; no clear D. Trimming shortened V by 1 base and J by 0 bases, and 7 bases separated the two germline ends. Germline values: CDR1 SGHNT, CDR2 YENEEA. The CDR3 loop spans 15 amino acids. In DNA, the CDR3 is TGTGCCAGCAGCTTAGGCGGAACCTCTGGAAACACCATATATTTT. Translation gives CASSLGGTSGNTIYF.

The genes are TRBV2 and TRBJ2-7, with D possibly TRBD1 on 5 matching bases. Germline CDR1 is SNHLY and CDR2 is FYNNEI. V dropped 4 bases and J dropped 3 bases, with 7 bases sitting between them. There are 12 residues in the CDR3. CDR3 in DNA: TGTGCCAGCAGTGGACAGTACTACGAGCAGTACTTC. Its protein product is CASSGQYYEQYF.

The CDR3 region has the DNA TGTGCCAGTCACCGACAGATCCAAGAGACCCAGTACTTC. Amino acids: CASHRQIQETQYF. V and J are TRBV18 and TRBJ2-5; possible D gene TRBD1, 5 bases. CDR1 KGHSH and CDR2 LQKENI come from the germline V gene. V was pared by 9 bases and J by 1 base, with 12 bases between. The CDR3 loop spans 13 amino acids.

The chain is built from TRBV6-4 and TRBJ2-1; 12 bases line up with TRBD2. The CDR3 covers 15 residues. V trimming: 6 bases; J trimming: 4 bases; junction bases outside the gene matches: 4. CDR1 is MRHNA, CDR2 SNTAGT, per germline. The CDR3 spells CASSPGLAGYNEQFF. Here the CDR3 DNA reads TGTGCCAGCAGCCCGGGACTAGCGGGTTACAATGAGCAGTTCTTC.

The chain recombines TRBV21-1 with TRBJ1-6. TRBV21-1 is labeled a pseudogene. The CDR3 is made up of 23 amino acids. As DNA, the CDR3 is TGTGCCAGCAGCAAAAGCCCGAAGACTACGACAGCGGGACAAAGCTCCTATAATTCACCCCTCCACTTT. Translation: CASSKSPKTTTAGQSSYNSPLHF.